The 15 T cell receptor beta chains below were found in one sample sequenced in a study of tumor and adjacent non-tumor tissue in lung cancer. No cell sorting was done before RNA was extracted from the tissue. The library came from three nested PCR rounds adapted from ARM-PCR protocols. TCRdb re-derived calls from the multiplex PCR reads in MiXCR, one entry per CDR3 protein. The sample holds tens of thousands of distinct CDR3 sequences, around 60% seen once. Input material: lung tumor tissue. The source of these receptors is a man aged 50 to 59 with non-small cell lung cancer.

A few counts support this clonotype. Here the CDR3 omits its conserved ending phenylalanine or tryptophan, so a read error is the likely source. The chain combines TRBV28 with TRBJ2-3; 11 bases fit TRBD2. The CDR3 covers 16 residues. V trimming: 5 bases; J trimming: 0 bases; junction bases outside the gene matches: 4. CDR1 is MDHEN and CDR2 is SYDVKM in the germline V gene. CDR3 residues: CASSPGTSGSTDTQYY. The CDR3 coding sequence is TGTGCCAGCAGTCCCGGGACTAGCGGTAGCACAGATACGCAGTATTAT.

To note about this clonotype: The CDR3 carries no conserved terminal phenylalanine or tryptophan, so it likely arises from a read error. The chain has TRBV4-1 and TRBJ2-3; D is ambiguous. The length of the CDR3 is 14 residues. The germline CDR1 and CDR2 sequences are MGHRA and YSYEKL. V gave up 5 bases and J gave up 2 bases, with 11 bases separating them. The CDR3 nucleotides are TGCGCCAGCAGCTCCCAGTGCTACACAGATACGCAGTATCTT. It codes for CASSSQCYTDTQYL.

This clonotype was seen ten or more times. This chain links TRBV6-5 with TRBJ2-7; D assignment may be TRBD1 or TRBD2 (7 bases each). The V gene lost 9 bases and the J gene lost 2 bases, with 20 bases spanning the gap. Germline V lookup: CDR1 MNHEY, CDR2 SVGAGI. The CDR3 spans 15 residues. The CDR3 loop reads CASWGGNQGAYEQYF. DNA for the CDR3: TGTGCCAGTTGGGGGGGGAACCAGGGGGCCTACGAGCAGTACTTC.

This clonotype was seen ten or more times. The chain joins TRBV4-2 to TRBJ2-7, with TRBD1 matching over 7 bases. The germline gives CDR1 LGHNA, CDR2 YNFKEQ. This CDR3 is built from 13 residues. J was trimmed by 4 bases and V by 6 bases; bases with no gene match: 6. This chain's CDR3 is CASSGTADYEQYF. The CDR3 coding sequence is TGTGCCAGCAGTGGGACAGCGGATTACGAGCAGTACTTC.

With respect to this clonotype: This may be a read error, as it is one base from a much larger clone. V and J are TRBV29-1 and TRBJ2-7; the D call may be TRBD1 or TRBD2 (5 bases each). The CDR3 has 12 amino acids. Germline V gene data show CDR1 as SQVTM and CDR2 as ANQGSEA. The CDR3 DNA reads TGCAGCGTTGCGGGGCAAACCTACGGGCAGTACTTC. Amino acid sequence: CSVAGQTYGQYF.

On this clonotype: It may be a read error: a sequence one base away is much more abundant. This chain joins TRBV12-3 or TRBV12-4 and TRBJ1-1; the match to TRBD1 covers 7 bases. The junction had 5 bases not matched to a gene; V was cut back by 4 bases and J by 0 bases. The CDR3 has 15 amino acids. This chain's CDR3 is CASSSQGQMNTEAFF. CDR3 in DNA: TGTGCCAGCAGTTCACAGGGACAGATGAACACTGAAGCTTTCTTT.

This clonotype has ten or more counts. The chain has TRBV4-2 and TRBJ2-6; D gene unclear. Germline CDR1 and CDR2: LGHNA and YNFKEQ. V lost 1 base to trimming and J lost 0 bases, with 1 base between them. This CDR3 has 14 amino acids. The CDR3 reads CASSQASGANVLTF. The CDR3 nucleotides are TGTGCCAGCAGCCAAGCCTCTGGGGCCAACGTCCTGACTTTC.

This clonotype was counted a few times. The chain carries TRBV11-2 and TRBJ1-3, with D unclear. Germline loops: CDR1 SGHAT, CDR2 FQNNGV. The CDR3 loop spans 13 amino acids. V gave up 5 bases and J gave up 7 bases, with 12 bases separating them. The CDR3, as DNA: TGTGCCAGCAGCCGAGCGTCCGGGAACACCATATATTTT. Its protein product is CASSRASGNTIYF.

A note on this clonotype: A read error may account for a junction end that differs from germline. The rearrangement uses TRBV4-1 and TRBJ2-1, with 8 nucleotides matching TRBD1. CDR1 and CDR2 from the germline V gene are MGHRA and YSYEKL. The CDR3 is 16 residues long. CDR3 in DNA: TGCACCAGCAGTAGGGGACAGGTGGCAGTATTCAATGAGCAGTTCTTC. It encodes CTSSRGQVAVFNEQFF.

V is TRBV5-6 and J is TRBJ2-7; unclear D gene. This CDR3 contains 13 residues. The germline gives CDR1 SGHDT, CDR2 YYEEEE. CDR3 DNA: TGTGGCAACAGCCTACGCAGCTCCTACGAGCAGTACTTC. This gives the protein CGNSLRSSYEQYF.

CDR3: CSASGDSGTGELFF. CDR3 bases: TGCAGTGCTAGTGGGGACAGTGGTACCGGGGAGCTGTTTTTT. This chain connects TRBV20-1 to TRBJ2-2; TRBD1 matches at 7 bases. Trimming took 3 bases from V and 5 from J; bases not matched to a gene: 6. This CDR3 comprises 14 residues. The V gene's germline CDR1 is DFQATT and CDR2 SNEGSKA (reference sequence).

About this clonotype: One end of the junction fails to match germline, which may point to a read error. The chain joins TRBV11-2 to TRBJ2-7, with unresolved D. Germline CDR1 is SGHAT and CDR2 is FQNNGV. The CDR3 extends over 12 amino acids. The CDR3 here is CVSSPASYEQYF. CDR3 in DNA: TGTGTCAGCAGCCCAGCGTCTTACGAGCAGTACTTC.

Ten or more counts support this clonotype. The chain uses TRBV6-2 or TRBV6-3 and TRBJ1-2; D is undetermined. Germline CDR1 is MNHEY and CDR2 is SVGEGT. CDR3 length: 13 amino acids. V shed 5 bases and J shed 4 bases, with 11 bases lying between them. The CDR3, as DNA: TGTGCCAGCAGTGGCGACGGACCCTATGGCTACACCTTC. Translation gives CASSGDGPYGYTF.

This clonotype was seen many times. This CDR3 reads CASTPASRETQYF. The CDR3, as DNA: TGTGCCAGCACCCCGGCTAGTCGAGAGACCCAGTACTTC. The rearrangement uses TRBV28 and TRBJ2-5; D gene uncertain. The CDR3 spans 13 residues. The V and J ends lost 7 bases and 4 bases respectively, with 13 bases between them. From germline, CDR1 is MDHEN and CDR2 SYDVKM. Combining the CDR3 with reference TRBV28 and TRBJ2-5 gives the whole variable domain DVKVTQSSRYLVKRTGEKVFLECVQDMDHENMFWYRQDPGLGLRLIYFSYDVKMKEKGDIPEGYSVSREKKERFSLILESASTNQTSMYLCASTPASRETQYFGPGTRLLVL.

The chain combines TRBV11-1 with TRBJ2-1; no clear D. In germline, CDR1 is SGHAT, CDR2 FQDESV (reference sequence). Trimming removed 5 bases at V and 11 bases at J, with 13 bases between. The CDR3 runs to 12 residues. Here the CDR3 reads CASSPNVDKQFF. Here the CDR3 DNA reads TGTGCCAGCAGCCCAAATGTCGATAAGCAGTTCTTC.